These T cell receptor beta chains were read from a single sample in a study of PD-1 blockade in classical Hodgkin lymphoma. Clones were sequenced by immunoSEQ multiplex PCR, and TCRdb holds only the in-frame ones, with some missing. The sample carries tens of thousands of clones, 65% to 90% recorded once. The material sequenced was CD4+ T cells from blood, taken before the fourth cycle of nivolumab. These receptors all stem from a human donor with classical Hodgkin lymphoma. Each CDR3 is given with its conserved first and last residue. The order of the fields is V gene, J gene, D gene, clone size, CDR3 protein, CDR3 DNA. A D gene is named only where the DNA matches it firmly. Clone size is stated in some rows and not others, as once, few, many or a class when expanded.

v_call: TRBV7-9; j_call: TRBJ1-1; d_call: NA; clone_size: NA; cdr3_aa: CASSVFMNTEAFF; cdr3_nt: TGTGCCAGCAGCGTCTTTATGAACACTGAAGCTTTCTTT
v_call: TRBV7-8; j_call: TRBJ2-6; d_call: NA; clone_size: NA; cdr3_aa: CASSLRQNPGLTASGANVLTF; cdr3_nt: TGTGCCAGCAGCTTGCGACAAAACCCGGGGTTGACAGCCTCTGGGGCCAACGTCCTGACTTTC
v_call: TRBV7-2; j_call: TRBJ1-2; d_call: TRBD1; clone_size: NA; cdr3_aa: CASSLERQGHGYTF; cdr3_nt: TGTGCCAGCAGCTTAGAACGACAGGGCCATGGCTACACCTTC
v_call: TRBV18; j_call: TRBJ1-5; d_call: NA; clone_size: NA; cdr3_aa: CASSPGGDQPQHF; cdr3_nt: TGTGCCAGCTCACCAGGAGGAGATCAGCCCCAGCATTTT
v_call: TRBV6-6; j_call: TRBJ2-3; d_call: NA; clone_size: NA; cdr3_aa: CASSQTTYTDTQYF; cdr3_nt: TGTGCCAGCAGCCAAACTACTTACACAGATACGCAGTATTTT
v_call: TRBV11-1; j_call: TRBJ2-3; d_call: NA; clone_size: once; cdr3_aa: CASSFKLAVTQYF; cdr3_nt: TGTGCCAGCAGCTTCAAATTGGCGGTCACGCAGTATTTT
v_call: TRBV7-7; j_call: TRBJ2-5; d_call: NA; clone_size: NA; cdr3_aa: CASSLGGVGGETQYF; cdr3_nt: TGTGCTAGCAGCTTAGGAGGTGTGGGCGGAGAGACCCAGTACTTC
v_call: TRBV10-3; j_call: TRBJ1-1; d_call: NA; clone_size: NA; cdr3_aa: CATTGGNTEAFF; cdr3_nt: TGTGCCACTACCGGGGGGAACACTGAAGCTTTCTTT
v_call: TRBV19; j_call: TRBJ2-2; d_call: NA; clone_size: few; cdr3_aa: CASSMGSAGELFF; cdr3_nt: TGTGCCAGTAGTATGGGGAGCGCCGGGGAGCTGTTTTTT
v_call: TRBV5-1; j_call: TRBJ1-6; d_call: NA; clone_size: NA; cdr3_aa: CASSPLSSYNSPLHF; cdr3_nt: TGCGCCAGCAGCCCCTTGAGCTCCTATAATTCACCCCTCCACTTT
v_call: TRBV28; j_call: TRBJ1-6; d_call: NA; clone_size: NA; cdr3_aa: CASSLAQPGDSPLHF; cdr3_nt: TGTGCCAGCAGTTTGGCCCAACCCGGGGATTCACCCCTCCACTTT
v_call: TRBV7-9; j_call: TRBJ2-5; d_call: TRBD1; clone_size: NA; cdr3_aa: CASSYQGALYF; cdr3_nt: TGTGCCAGCAGCTACCAGGGGGCTTTGTACTTC
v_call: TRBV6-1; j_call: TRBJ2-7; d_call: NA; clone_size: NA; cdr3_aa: CAIGTVGGEQYF; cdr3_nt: TGTGCCATAGGGACCGTGGGAGGAGAGCAGTACTTC
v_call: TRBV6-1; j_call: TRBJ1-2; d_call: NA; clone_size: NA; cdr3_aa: CASSGADSYGYTF; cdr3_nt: TGTGCCAGCAGTGGTGCGGACAGCTATGGCTACACCTTC
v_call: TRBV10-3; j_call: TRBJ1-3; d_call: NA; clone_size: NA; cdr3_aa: CAVSPSGNTIYF; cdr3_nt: TGTGCCGTCTCCCCGTCTGGAAACACCATATATTTT
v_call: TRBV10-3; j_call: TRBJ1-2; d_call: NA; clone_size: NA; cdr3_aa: CAISPSGAGAPAGGYTF; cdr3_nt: TGTGCCATCAGCCCCTCAGGGGCCGGCGCCCCAGCAGGGGGCTACACCTTC
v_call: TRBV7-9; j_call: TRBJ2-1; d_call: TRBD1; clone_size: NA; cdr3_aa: CASSLAGQEYNEQFF; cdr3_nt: TGTGCCAGCAGCTTAGCGGGACAGGAATACAATGAGCAGTTCTTC